Listed below are T cell receptor beta chains from one sample, sequenced in a study of cytomegalovirus exposure and HLA in healthy donors. Sequenced by immunoSEQ multiplex PCR; TCRdb stores in-frame clones only, minus some. The data show about 250,000 clones, with about 88% seen just once and about 12% held by the top ten. Sequences were obtained from PBMCs. These receptors all come from a man aged 18 to 35 in good health and CMV-seropositive. Each CDR3 is given with its conserved first and last residue. Fields, in order: J gene, clone size, V gene, D gene, CDR3 protein, CDR3 DNA. The D gene is left open where the match is weak. The size field is filled for only some rows; it gives once, few, many or a size class.

j_call: TRBJ2-7; clone_size: NA; v_call: TRBV5-4; d_call: NA; cdr3_aa: CASSSAYEQYF; cdr3_nt: TGTGCCAGCAGCTCTGCCTACGAGCAGTACTTC
j_call: TRBJ2-7; clone_size: many; v_call: TRBV20-1; d_call: NA; cdr3_aa: CSASGYEQYF; cdr3_nt: TGCAGTGCTAGCGGCTACGAGCAGTACTTC
j_call: TRBJ1-3; clone_size: NA; v_call: TRBV6-1; d_call: NA; cdr3_aa: CASSEWEGVSSGNTIYF; cdr3_nt: TGTGCCAGCAGTGAATGGGAGGGAGTTTCCTCTGGAAACACCATATATTTT
j_call: TRBJ1-5; clone_size: NA; v_call: TRBV27; d_call: NA; cdr3_aa: CASSFRGANQPQHF; cdr3_nt: TGTGCCAGCAGTTTTCGGGGGGCGAATCAGCCCCAGCATTTT
j_call: TRBJ2-1; clone_size: once; v_call: TRBV6-1; d_call: NA; cdr3_aa: CASVENEQFF; cdr3_nt: TGTGCCAGCGTGGAAAATGAGCAGTTCTTC
j_call: TRBJ1-1; clone_size: NA; v_call: TRBV27; d_call: TRBD1; cdr3_aa: CASRYSTGGTEAFF; cdr3_nt: TGTGCCAGCAGATATAGCACAGGGGGCACTGAAGCTTTCTTT
j_call: TRBJ2-1; clone_size: NA; v_call: TRBV29-1; d_call: TRBD1; cdr3_aa: CSVVRDRGYNEQFF; cdr3_nt: TGCAGCGTTGTTCGGGACAGGGGTTACAATGAGCAGTTCTTC
j_call: TRBJ1-1; clone_size: once; v_call: TRBV6-1; d_call: TRBD1; cdr3_aa: CASSVGSRGPTFNTEAFF; cdr3_nt: TGTGCCAGCAGTGTAGGTTCCAGGGGGCCAACTTTTAACACTGAAGCTTTCTTT
j_call: TRBJ1-2; clone_size: NA; v_call: TRBV5-8; d_call: NA; cdr3_aa: CASSLEGSDYGYTF; cdr3_nt: TGTGCCAGCAGCTTGGAGGGGTCGGACTATGGCTACACCTTC
j_call: TRBJ2-5; clone_size: once; v_call: TRBV4-2; d_call: NA; cdr3_aa: CASSQGQREETQYF; cdr3_nt: TGTGCCAGCAGCCAAGGTCAACGGGAAGAGACCCAGTACTTC
j_call: TRBJ2-3; clone_size: NA; v_call: TRBV30; d_call: TRBD2; cdr3_aa: CAWSLAGGADTQYF; cdr3_nt: TGTGCCTGGAGCCTAGCGGGAGGAGCAGATACGCAGTATTTT
j_call: TRBJ2-1; clone_size: NA; v_call: TRBV11-3; d_call: NA; cdr3_aa: CASSLDGPNNEQFF; cdr3_nt: TGTGCCAGCAGCTTAGATGGGCCGAACAATGAGCAGTTCTTC
j_call: TRBJ1-4; clone_size: NA; v_call: TRBV6-1; d_call: NA; cdr3_aa: CASISTGRTNEKLFF; cdr3_nt: TGTGCCAGCATTTCTACAGGTCGTACTAATGAAAAACTGTTTTTT
j_call: TRBJ2-3; clone_size: NA; v_call: TRBV6-1; d_call: TRBD2; cdr3_aa: CASSELAGADTQYF; cdr3_nt: TGTGCCAGCAGTGAACTAGCGGGAGCAGATACGCAGTATTTT
j_call: TRBJ1-1; clone_size: NA; v_call: TRBV5-1; d_call: TRBD1; cdr3_aa: CASSYTGGSTEAFF; cdr3_nt: TGCGCCAGCAGCTATACAGGGGGGAGCACTGAAGCTTTCTTT